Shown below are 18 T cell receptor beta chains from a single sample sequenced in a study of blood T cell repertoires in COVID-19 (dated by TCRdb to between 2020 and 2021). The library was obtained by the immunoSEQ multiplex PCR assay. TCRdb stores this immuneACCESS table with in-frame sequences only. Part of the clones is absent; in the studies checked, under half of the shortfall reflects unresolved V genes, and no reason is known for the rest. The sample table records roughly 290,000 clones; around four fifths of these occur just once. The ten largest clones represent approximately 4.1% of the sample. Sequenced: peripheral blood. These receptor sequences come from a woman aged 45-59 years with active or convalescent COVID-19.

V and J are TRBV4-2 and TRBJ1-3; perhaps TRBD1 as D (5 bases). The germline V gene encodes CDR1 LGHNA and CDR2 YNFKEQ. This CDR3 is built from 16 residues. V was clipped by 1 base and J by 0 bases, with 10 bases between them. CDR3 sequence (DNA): TGTGCCAGCAGCCAAGCGACAGTGAACTCTGGAAACACCATATATTTT. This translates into CASSQATVNSGNTIYF.

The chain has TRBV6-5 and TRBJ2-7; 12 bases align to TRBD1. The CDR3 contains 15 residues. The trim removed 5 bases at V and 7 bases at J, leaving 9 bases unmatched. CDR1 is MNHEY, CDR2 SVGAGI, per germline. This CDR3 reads CASSTPGQGAGEQYF. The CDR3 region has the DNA TGTGCCAGCAGTACGCCGGGACAGGGGGCCGGAGAGCAGTACTTC.

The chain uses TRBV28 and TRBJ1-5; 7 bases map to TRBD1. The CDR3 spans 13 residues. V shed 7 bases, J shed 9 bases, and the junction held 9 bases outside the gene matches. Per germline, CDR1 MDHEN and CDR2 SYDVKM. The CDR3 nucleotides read TGTGCCAGCACTACAGGGGCGGTTGGGCCCCAGCATTTT. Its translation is CASTTGAVGPQHF. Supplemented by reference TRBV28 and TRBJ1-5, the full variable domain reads DVKVTQSSRYLVKRTGEKVFLECVQDMDHENMFWYRQDPGLGLRLIYFSYDVKMKEKGDIPEGYSVSREKKERFSLILESASTNQTSMYLCASTTGAVGPQHFGDGTRLSIL.

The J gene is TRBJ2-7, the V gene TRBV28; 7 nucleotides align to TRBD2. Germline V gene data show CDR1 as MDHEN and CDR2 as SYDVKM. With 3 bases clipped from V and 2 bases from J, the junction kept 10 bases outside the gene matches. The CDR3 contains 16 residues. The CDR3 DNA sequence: TGTGCCAGCAGTTTGGGCGGGAGATTCATCCCCTACGAGCAGTACTTC. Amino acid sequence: CASSLGGRFIPYEQYF.

The CDR3 bases are TGTGCCAGCAGCTTACCGGGAGGAGAGACCCAGTACTTC. The encoded protein is CASSLPGGETQYF. The rearrangement joins TRBV11-2 to TRBJ2-5; TRBD2 agrees at 7 bases. CDR3 size: 13 residues. With 2 bases clipped from V and 4 bases from J, the junction kept 1 base outside the gene matches. Germline loops: CDR1 SGHAT, CDR2 FQNNGV.

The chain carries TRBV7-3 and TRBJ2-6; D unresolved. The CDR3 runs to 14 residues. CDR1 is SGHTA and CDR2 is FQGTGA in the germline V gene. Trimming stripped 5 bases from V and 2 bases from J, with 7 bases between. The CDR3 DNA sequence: TGTGCCAGCAGCCCTTCGGCTGGGGCCAACGTCCTGACTTTC. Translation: CASSPSAGANVLTF.

The CDR3 sequence: CASSLRGGYYGYTF. The DNA of the CDR3 is TGTGCCAGTAGTCTAAGAGGGGGCTACTATGGCTACACCTTC. V usage is TRBV19 and J usage is TRBJ1-2, with 7 bases matching TRBD1. The germline CDR1 and CDR2 sequences are LNHDA and SQIVND (reference sequence). V gave up 5 bases and J gave up 3 bases; unmatched junction bases: 6. CDR3 length: 14 residues.

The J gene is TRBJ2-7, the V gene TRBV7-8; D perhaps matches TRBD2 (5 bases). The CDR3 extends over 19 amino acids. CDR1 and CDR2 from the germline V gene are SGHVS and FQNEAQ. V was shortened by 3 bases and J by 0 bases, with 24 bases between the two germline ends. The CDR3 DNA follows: TGTGCCAGCAGCTTGGAGCGGTCGGTTGTGCGGGTTCGCTCCTACGAGCAGTACTTC. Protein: CASSLERSVVRVRSYEQYF.

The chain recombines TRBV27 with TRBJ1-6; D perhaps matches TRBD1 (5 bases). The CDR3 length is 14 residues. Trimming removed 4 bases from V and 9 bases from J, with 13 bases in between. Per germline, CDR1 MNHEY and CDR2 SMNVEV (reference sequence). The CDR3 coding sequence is TGTGCCAGCAGTTCGGCAGGGTCAGGTTCACCCCTCCACTTT. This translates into CASSSAGSGSPLHF.

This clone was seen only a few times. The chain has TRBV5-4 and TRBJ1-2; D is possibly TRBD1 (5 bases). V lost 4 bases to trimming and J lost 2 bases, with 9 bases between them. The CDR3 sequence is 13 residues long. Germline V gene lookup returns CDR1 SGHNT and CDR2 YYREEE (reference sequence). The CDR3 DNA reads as TGTGCCAGCAGCGTCGACAGCAACTATGGCTACACCTTC. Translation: CASSVDSNYGYTF.

CDR3 nucleotides: TGTGCCAGCAGCCCCCAGGGCAGGGCCACCGGGGAGCTGTTTTTT. Translating it yields CASSPQGRATGELFF. The chain is built from TRBV7-8 and TRBJ2-2, with D possibly matching TRBD1 (5 bases). Germline-derived CDR1 and CDR2 are SGHVS and FQNEAQ. This CDR3 is built from 15 residues. The V gene lost 5 bases and the J gene lost 4 bases, with 14 bases spanning the gap. The full variable domain, with the rest looked up from reference TRBV7-8 and TRBJ2-2, is GAGVSQSPRYKVAKRGQDVALRCDPISGHVSLFWYQQALGQGPEFLTYFQNEAQLDKSGLPSDRFFAERPEGSVSTLKIQRTQQEDSAVYLCASSPQGRATGELFFGEGSRLTVL.

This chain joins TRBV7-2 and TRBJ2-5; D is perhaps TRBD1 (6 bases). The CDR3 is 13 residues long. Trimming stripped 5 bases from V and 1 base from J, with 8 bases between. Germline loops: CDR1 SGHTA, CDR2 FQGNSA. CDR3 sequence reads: CASSRDIQETQYF. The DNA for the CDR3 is TGTGCCAGCAGCCGGGACATCCAAGAGACCCAGTACTTC.

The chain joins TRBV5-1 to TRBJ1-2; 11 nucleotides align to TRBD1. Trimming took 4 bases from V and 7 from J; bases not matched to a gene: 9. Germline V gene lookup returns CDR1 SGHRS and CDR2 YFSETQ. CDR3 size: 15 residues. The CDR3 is CASSPTDRGLGGYTF. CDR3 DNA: TGCGCCAGCAGCCCGACGGACAGGGGGCTAGGTGGCTACACCTTC.

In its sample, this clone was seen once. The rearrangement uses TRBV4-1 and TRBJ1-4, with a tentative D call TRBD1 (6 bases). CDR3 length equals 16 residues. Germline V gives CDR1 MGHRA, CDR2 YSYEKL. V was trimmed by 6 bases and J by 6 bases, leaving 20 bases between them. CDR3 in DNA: TGCGCCAGCAGGGCCGGACAGCCGACATCACATGAAAAACTGTTTTTT. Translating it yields CASRAGQPTSHEKLFF.

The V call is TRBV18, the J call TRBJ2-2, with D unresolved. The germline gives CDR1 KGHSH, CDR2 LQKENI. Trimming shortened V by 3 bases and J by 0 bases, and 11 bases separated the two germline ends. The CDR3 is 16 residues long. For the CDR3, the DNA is TGTGCCAGCTCACCCGCAGGATACCCGAACACCGGGGAGCTGTTTTTT. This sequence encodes CASSPAGYPNTGELFF.

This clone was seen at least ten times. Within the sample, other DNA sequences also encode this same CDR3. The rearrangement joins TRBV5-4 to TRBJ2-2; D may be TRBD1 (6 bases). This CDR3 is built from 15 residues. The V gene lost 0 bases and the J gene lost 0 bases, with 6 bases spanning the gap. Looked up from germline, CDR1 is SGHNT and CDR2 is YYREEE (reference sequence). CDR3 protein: CASSLAGANTGELFF. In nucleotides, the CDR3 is TGTGCCAGCAGCTTGGCAGGGGCGAACACCGGGGAGCTGTTTTTT.

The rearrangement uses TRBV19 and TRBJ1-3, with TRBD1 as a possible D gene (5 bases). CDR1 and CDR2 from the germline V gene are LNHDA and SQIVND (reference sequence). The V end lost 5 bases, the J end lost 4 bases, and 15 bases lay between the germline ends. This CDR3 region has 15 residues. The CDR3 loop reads CASSPSGGVGNTIYF. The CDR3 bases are TGTGCCAGTAGTCCCTCGGGAGGGGTAGGAAACACCATATATTTT.

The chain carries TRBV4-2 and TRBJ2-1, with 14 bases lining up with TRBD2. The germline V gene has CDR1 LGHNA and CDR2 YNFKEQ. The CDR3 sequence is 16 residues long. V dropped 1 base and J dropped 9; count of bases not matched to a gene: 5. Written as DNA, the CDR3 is TGTGCCAGCAGCCAAGGACTAGCGGGAGGGCCCGGTGAGCAGTTCTTC. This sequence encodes CASSQGLAGGPGEQFF.